This TCR beta chain is drawn from a study of T cell responses to AZD1222 COVID-19 vaccine. Study findings and constraints: Regions left unmutated in variants are reportedly the target of nearly half of spike-specific TCRs. White British donors predominated, females outnumbered males, and clonal diversity was possibly underestimated. Of the AZD1222 recipients, only 5 or 6 were seropositive at baseline. Spike as a whole was targeted by vaccine-associated CD4 TCRs, dominant at 160-218 and 743-854.

Concerning this clone: Its specificity is unknown.

Assay used: immunoSEQ multiplex PCR; TCRdb lists only in-frame clones, some missing. Of 150,000 or so clones in the sample, about nine tenths are singletons; the top ten hold roughly 4%. Germline V gene data show CDR1 as SEHNR and CDR2 as FQNEAQ (reference sequence). The V and J ends lost 3 bases and 8 bases, in that order; junction bases with no gene match: 5. The CDR3 spans 15 residues. The sample here was peripheral blood, taken 28 days after the second dose of the MenACWY control vaccine. This TCR was sampled from an adult who received the MenACWY meningococcal vaccine as a control. The chain is built from TRBV7-9 and TRBJ2-1, with 12 bases lining up with TRBD2. The CDR3 region has the DNA TGTGCCAGCAGCTTGACTAGCGGGAGTACCTATGAGCAGTTCTTC. Encoded protein: CASSLTSGSTYEQFF.